A selection of T cell receptor beta chains follows, all from one sample in a study of identical twins. TCRdb called the 5' RACE reads again in MiXCR, with one record for every CDR3 protein. In the table there are roughly 240,000 distinct CDR3 sequences, roughly 7% of which are singletons. The sample was also reused in another study, on yellow fever vaccine responses in identical twins.

Specimen: memory (CD45RO+) T cells sorted from blood. Receptors were obtained from a woman under 30 in good health. Both conserved end residues are part of each CDR3. A D gene is named only where the DNA matches it firmly. Clone size is given for some rows only: seen once, a few or many times, or a class if the clone is expanded.

j_call: TRBJ1-1; d_call: TRBD1; clone_size: -; v_call: TRBV10-3; cdr3_nt: TGTGCCATCAGGAGGGGGCCGGGCACTGAAGCTTTCTTT; cdr3_aa: CAIRRGPGTEAFF
j_call: TRBJ1-5; d_call: -; clone_size: many; v_call: TRBV12-3/TRBV12-4; cdr3_nt: TGTGCCAGCAGTAAAAGGGGGGGTAGCAATCAGCCCCAGCATTTT; cdr3_aa: CASSKRGGSNQPQHF
j_call: TRBJ1-2; d_call: TRBD1; clone_size: many; v_call: TRBV24-1; cdr3_nt: TGTGCCACCAGTGCTCCGACAGGGACCTATGGCTACACCTTC; cdr3_aa: CATSAPTGTYGYTF
j_call: TRBJ2-5; d_call: TRBD1; clone_size: -; v_call: TRBV19; cdr3_nt: TGTGCCAGTAGTGCTACAGGGGTAGAGACCCAGTACTTC; cdr3_aa: CASSATGVETQYF
j_call: TRBJ2-1; d_call: TRBD2; clone_size: -; v_call: TRBV29-1; cdr3_nt: TGCAGCGTAGACCAAGGACTAGCGGACAATGAGCAGTTCTTC; cdr3_aa: CSVDQGLADNEQFF
j_call: TRBJ2-5; d_call: TRBD1; clone_size: few; v_call: TRBV6-5; cdr3_nt: TGTGCCAGCAGTTATCCCGCTTCCGGGACAGGGGGTCAAGAGACCCAGTACTTC; cdr3_aa: CASSYPASGTGGQETQYF
j_call: TRBJ2-6; d_call: TRBD1; clone_size: -; v_call: TRBV2; cdr3_nt: TGTGCCAGCAGCGCGGCAGACAGGGTGATCTCTGGGGCCAACGTCCTGACTTTC; cdr3_aa: CASSAADRVISGANVLTF
j_call: TRBJ2-7; d_call: -; clone_size: -; v_call: TRBV29-1; cdr3_nt: TGCAGCGCCCGGGTGTGGGGTGACGAGCAGTACTTC; cdr3_aa: CSARVWGDEQYF
j_call: TRBJ2-2; d_call: -; clone_size: few; v_call: TRBV10-3; cdr3_nt: TGTGCCCTTAAAAGGGAAGCGAACACCGGGGAGCTGTTTTTT; cdr3_aa: CALKREANTGELFF
j_call: TRBJ2-6; d_call: -; clone_size: many; v_call: TRBV5-1; cdr3_nt: TGCGCCAGCAGCTACCGGGTCCAATCAAGCAGTGGGGCCAACGTCCTGACTTTC; cdr3_aa: CASSYRVQSSSGANVLTF
j_call: TRBJ2-3; d_call: -; clone_size: many; v_call: TRBV18; cdr3_nt: TGTGCCAGCTCACGAGAGATCGCAGATACGCAGTATTTT; cdr3_aa: CASSREIADTQYF
j_call: TRBJ2-1; d_call: -; clone_size: -; v_call: TRBV12-3/TRBV12-4; cdr3_nt: TGTGCCAGCAGTTTCGCGTATGAGCAGTTCTTC; cdr3_aa: CASSFAYEQFF
j_call: TRBJ2-7; d_call: -; clone_size: few; v_call: TRBV5-1; cdr3_nt: TGCGCCAGCAGCTTGGCCTGGAGGGGGTTGGGGGACGAGCAGTACTTC; cdr3_aa: CASSLAWRGLGDEQYF
j_call: TRBJ2-7; d_call: -; clone_size: many; v_call: TRBV12-3/TRBV12-4; cdr3_nt: TGTGCCAGCAGTTTACGGCGGTCCAGCCCCTACTTC; cdr3_aa: CASSLRRSSPYF
j_call: TRBJ2-5; d_call: -; clone_size: -; v_call: TRBV5-6; cdr3_nt: TGTGCCAGCACCAGATCAGAGACCCAGTACTTC; cdr3_aa: CASTRSETQYF
j_call: TRBJ2-1; d_call: -; clone_size: -; v_call: TRBV24-1; cdr3_nt: TGTGCCACCATTGCGCGGGCAAGCTCCTACAATGAGCAGTTCTTC; cdr3_aa: CATIARASSYNEQFF
j_call: TRBJ2-1; d_call: TRBD2; clone_size: few; v_call: TRBV3-1; cdr3_nt: TGTGCCAGCAGCGTGAGGGGACTAAACAATGAGCAGTTCTTC; cdr3_aa: CASSVRGLNNEQFF
j_call: TRBJ2-7; d_call: TRBD1; clone_size: few; v_call: TRBV10-1; cdr3_nt: TGCGCCAGCAGTGAGTTACTAGGGCAGGGGGTCGGCGAGCAGTACTTC; cdr3_aa: CASSELLGQGVGEQYF
j_call: TRBJ2-1; d_call: TRBD2; clone_size: many; v_call: TRBV5-5; cdr3_nt: TGTGCCAGCAGCAATAGCGGGAGGAAGCAGTTCTTC; cdr3_aa: CASSNSGRKQFF
j_call: TRBJ2-3; d_call: TRBD2; clone_size: many; v_call: TRBV15; cdr3_nt: TGTGCCACCAGCAGAGAATCAGGGACTAGCGGAGATACGCAGTATTTT; cdr3_aa: CATSRESGTSGDTQYF
j_call: TRBJ2-7; d_call: -; clone_size: many; v_call: TRBV12-3/TRBV12-4; cdr3_nt: TGTGCCAGCAGTCACAGGGCTTCCTACGAGCAGTACTTC; cdr3_aa: CASSHRASYEQYF
j_call: TRBJ1-5; d_call: -; clone_size: few; v_call: TRBV20-1; cdr3_nt: TGCAGTGCTAGCCCCCAGGGCTTCGGTCAGCCCCAGCATTTT; cdr3_aa: CSASPQGFGQPQHF
j_call: TRBJ2-7; d_call: TRBD2; clone_size: -; v_call: TRBV7-8; cdr3_nt: TGTGCCAGCAGCCCGCGCGGTAGCGGGGGTTCTCGCGAGCAGTACTTC; cdr3_aa: CASSPRGSGGSREQYF
j_call: TRBJ2-1; d_call: -; clone_size: few; v_call: TRBV28; cdr3_nt: TGTGCCAGCAGTAGGACGCGGAGAAGCTCCTACAATGAGCAGTTCTTC; cdr3_aa: CASSRTRRSSYNEQFF
j_call: TRBJ1-5; d_call: -; clone_size: many; v_call: TRBV10-3; cdr3_nt: TGTGCCATCAGTGAGTCATACGGCAATCAGCCCCAGCATTTT; cdr3_aa: CAISESYGNQPQHF
j_call: TRBJ1-5; d_call: -; clone_size: -; v_call: TRBV24-1; cdr3_nt: TGTGCCACCAGTGCGAAGGGGGAGCCCCAGCATTTT; cdr3_aa: CATSAKGEPQHF
j_call: TRBJ2-1; d_call: -; clone_size: few; v_call: TRBV20-1; cdr3_nt: TGCAGTGCTAGTGGTGAGACCACCTACAATGAGCAGTTCTTC; cdr3_aa: CSASGETTYNEQFF
j_call: TRBJ2-5; d_call: -; clone_size: many; v_call: TRBV29-1; cdr3_nt: TGCAGCGTTCTTGGGTGGCCCCCCCAAGAGACCCAGTACTTC; cdr3_aa: CSVLGWPPQETQYF
j_call: TRBJ1-6; d_call: -; clone_size: few; v_call: TRBV6-2/TRBV6-3; cdr3_nt: TGTGCCAGCAGCCAACAGGGAACTAATTCACCCCTCCACTTT; cdr3_aa: CASSQQGTNSPLHF
j_call: TRBJ2-6; d_call: TRBD2; clone_size: -; v_call: TRBV3-1; cdr3_nt: TGTGCCAGCAGCCGGGGACTAGCGGGGGGTTCCTCTGGGGCCAACGTCCTGACTTTC; cdr3_aa: CASSRGLAGGSSGANVLTF
j_call: TRBJ1-2; d_call: TRBD1; clone_size: few; v_call: TRBV11-2; cdr3_nt: TGTGCCAGCAGAACAGGGGGCGCCGTCTCTAACTATGGCTACACCTTC; cdr3_aa: CASRTGGAVSNYGYTF
j_call: TRBJ1-6; d_call: -; clone_size: -; v_call: TRBV6-5; cdr3_nt: TGTGCCAGCAGCCTCACTGGGTCACCCCTCCACTTT; cdr3_aa: CASSLTGSPLHF